This entry lists 25 T cell receptor beta chains sequenced from one sample in a study of blood T cells in healthy people across ages. It was with a sample-barcoded 5' primer and a J-beta primer mix that a second PCR of about 7 to 12 cycles was run. Each CDR3 protein is one row after TCRdb ran MiXCR on the 5' RACE reads. The table shows around 1,900,000 distinct CDR3 sequences, with 30% to 40% occurring only once. Sequences were obtained from blood. The receptors were gathered from a human donor in good health.

This clonotype came up a few times. V is TRBV4-3 and J is TRBJ2-7, with D possibly matching TRBD1 (6 bases). V lost 0 bases and J lost 2, with 14 bases in between. Germline CDR1 LGHNA, CDR2 YSLEER. This CDR3 spans 16 amino acids. As DNA, the CDR3 is TGCGCCAGCAGCCAAGATCGGACAGCCCCTACCTACGAGCAGTACTTC. Its protein is CASSQDRTAPTYEQYF.

V gene TRBV5-1 combines with J gene TRBJ2-1; 8 nucleotides agree with TRBD2. V lost 0 bases to trimming and J lost 6 bases; unmatched junction nucleotides: 5. The CDR3 is 15 residues long. Germline V gene lookup returns CDR1 SGHRS and CDR2 YFSETQ. The CDR3 region is CASSLEAGAFNEQFF. CDR3 DNA: TGCGCCAGCAGCTTGGAAGCGGGGGCCTTCAATGAGCAGTTCTTC.

This clonotype was seen only a few times. The chain links TRBV20-1 to TRBJ2-1; TRBD2 agrees at 9 bases. Per the germline V gene, CDR1 is DFQATT and CDR2 is SNEGSKA (reference sequence). J lost 3 bases, V lost 3 bases, and 6 bases had no gene match. This CDR3 is built from 15 residues. This CDR3 reads CSASSGLAFYNEQFF. For the CDR3, the DNA is TGCAGTGCTAGTAGTGGACTAGCGTTCTACAATGAGCAGTTCTTC.

The chain uses TRBV4-3 and TRBJ2-3; D unclear. Germline V gives CDR1 LGHNA, CDR2 YSLEER. Trimming shortened V by 4 bases and J by 4 bases, and 9 bases separated the two germline ends. CDR3 length equals 13 residues. CDR3 protein: CASSPLASDTQYF. DNA of the CDR3: TGCGCCAGCAGCCCCTTAGCCTCAGATACGCAGTATTTT.

There are many counts of this clonotype. The chain uses TRBV4-1 and TRBJ2-7; 7 bases align to TRBD1. CDR1 and CDR2 (germline): MGHRA, YSYEKL. Losses at the gene ends were 4 bases for V and 3 bases for J; bases not matched to a gene: 3. The CDR3 is 13 amino acids. The CDR3 loop is CASSLRDSYEQYF. The DNA for the CDR3 is TGCGCCAGCAGCCTCCGGGACAGCTACGAGCAGTACTTC.

As regards this clonotype: One end of the junction varies from germline; a read error may be responsible. The chain joins TRBV20-1 to TRBJ1-2; no clear D. The CDR3 is 12 amino acids. Germline CDR1 is DFQATT and CDR2 is SNEGSKA (reference sequence). CDR3 amino acids: CSALDDNYGHTF. The CDR3 DNA reads TGCAGTGCCCTGGATGATAACTATGGCCACACCTTC.

The sample holds one count of this clonotype. The genes are TRBV2 and TRBJ2-6; D is unclear. V was shortened by 5 bases and J by 0 bases, with 14 bases between the two germline ends. This CDR3 region has 17 residues. CDR1 SNHLY and CDR2 FYNNEI come from the germline V gene. The CDR3 nucleotides are TGTGCCAGCAGTAACGACTTAGCCGGCTCTGGGGCCAACGTCCTGACTTTC. Its translation is CASSNDLAGSGANVLTF.

This rearrangement joins TRBV20-1 to TRBJ1-2; maybe TRBD1 (5 bases). The germline V and J ends were trimmed by 4 bases and 1 base, with 13 bases remaining between them. Germline V gives CDR1 DFQATT, CDR2 SNEGSKA (reference sequence). The CDR3 sequence is 14 residues long. CDR3 region: CSAIRQPYNYGYTF. The CDR3 region has the DNA TGCAGTGCTATAAGACAGCCATATAACTATGGCTACACCTTC.

Note on this clonotype: It may be a read error: a sequence one base away is much more abundant. The chain combines TRBV29-1 with TRBJ2-3, with TRBD1 matching over 7 bases. Germline V gene sequence: CDR1 SQVTM, CDR2 ANQGSEA. The CDR3 is 15 residues long. The CDR3 is CSVEDSGFGTDAQYF. CDR3 DNA: TGCAGCGTTGAAGATTCGGGGTTTGGGACAGATGCGCAGTATTTT.

J is TRBJ1-5 and V is TRBV12-3 or TRBV12-4; no firm D call. V shed 5 bases and J shed 5 bases, with 7 bases lying between them. The CDR3 loop spans 12 amino acids. The CDR3: CASSRQDQPQHF. The DNA for the CDR3 is TGTGCCAGCAGTCGCCAGGATCAGCCCCAGCATTTT.

Comments on this clonotype: This sequence may be a read error, since a much larger clone differs from it by one base. The gene calls are TRBV29-1 and TRBJ2-1; 11 bases are a match to TRBD1. V was pared by 7 bases and J by 13 bases, with 18 bases of the junction left unmatched. The CDR3 sequence is 15 residues long. From germline, CDR1 is SQVTM and CDR2 ANQGSEA. The CDR3 loop is CSGDPGTGGYETQFF. The CDR3 DNA reads TGCAGCGGGGATCCCGGGACAGGGGGTTACGAGACCCAGTTCTTC.

This clonotype was detected once. The J gene is TRBJ1-1, the V gene TRBV29-1; 7 nucleotides agree with TRBD1. The ends lost 7 bases at V and 4 bases at J; junction bases unmatched: 9. The CDR3 is 13 residues long. Germline V CDR1 and CDR2: SQVTM, ANQGSEA. This chain's CDR3 is CSAETGVGTEAFF. The DNA for the CDR3 is TGCAGCGCCGAAACAGGGGTGGGCACTGAAGCTTTCTTT. Full variable domain (outside the CDR3, taken from reference TRBV29-1 and TRBJ1-1): SAVISQKPSRDICQRGTSLTIQCQVDSQVTMMFWYRQQPGQSLTLIATANQGSEATYESGFVIDKFPISRPNLTFSTLTVSNMSPEDSSIYLCSAETGVGTEAFFGQGTRLTVV.

J is TRBJ2-7 and V is TRBV4-1; TRBD1 matches at 8 bases. CDR3 length: 16 amino acids. The V and J ends lost 0 bases and 3 bases, in that order; junction bases with no gene match: 7. The germline CDR1 and CDR2 sequences are MGHRA and YSYEKL. CDR3 sequence: CASSQDEGTGYYEQYF. Here the CDR3 DNA reads TGCGCCAGCAGCCAAGATGAGGGGACAGGCTACTACGAGCAGTACTTC.

In its sample, this clonotype was seen a few times. The chain employs TRBV7-2 and TRBJ1-2; D is possibly TRBD1 (5 bases). The CDR3 length is 13 residues. V was clipped by 4 bases and J by 5 bases, with 11 bases between them. In germline, CDR1 is SGHTA, CDR2 FQGNSA. In DNA form, the CDR3 reads TGTGCCAGCAGCTCCAAGGGGTCTTATGGCTACACCTTC. Translating it yields CASSSKGSYGYTF.

This clonotype was detected only a few times. The rearrangement uses TRBV20-1 and TRBJ1-2; D unclear. V was trimmed by 3 bases and J by 7 bases, leaving 18 bases between them. Germline assignment: CDR1 DFQATT and CDR2 SNEGSKA (reference sequence). The CDR3 spans 14 residues. This CDR3 is CSAREQLDAGGYTF. CDR3 DNA sequence: TGCAGTGCTAGGGAACAGCTCGATGCGGGTGGCTACACCTTC.

The sample holds a few counts of this clonotype. The chain links TRBV4-2 to TRBJ1-2, with TRBD1 matching 7 bases. V lost 0 bases and J lost 4; bases outside the gene matches: 5. Germline lookup yields CDR1 LGHNA and CDR2 YNFKEQ. This CDR3 spans 15 amino acids. The CDR3: CASSQERGTVYGYTF. The CDR3 region has the DNA TGTGCCAGCAGCCAAGAGAGAGGGACAGTCTATGGCTACACCTTC.

This chain uses TRBV7-8 with TRBJ2-3, with D unresolved. This CDR3 contains 17 residues. Germline loops: CDR1 SGHVS, CDR2 FQNEAQ. The V and J ends lost 5 bases and 7 bases respectively, with 25 bases between them. CDR3 sequence reads: CASSPTRWVVGRHTQYF. The CDR3 DNA is TGTGCCAGCAGCCCTACCCGGTGGGTGGTAGGTCGGCATACGCAGTATTTT.

V is TRBV21-1 and J is TRBJ1-5; no check of the table's D call, TRBD1, against the DNA was made. TRBV21-1 is described as a pseudogene. This CDR3 region has 16 residues. The DNA of the CDR3 is TGTGCCAGCAGCAAAGGCGAGACAGGGGCCAATCAGCCCCAGCATTTT. Translating gives CASSKGETGANQPQHF.

The count of this clonotype is one. The chain's CDR3 is CASSVPSGRPYEQYF. DNA for the CDR3: TGCGCCAGCAGCGTGCCATCGGGACGGCCCTACGAGCAGTACTTC. The rearrangement joins TRBV5-1 to TRBJ2-4; D possibly uses TRBD1 or TRBD2 (5 bases each). The J call is uncertain, as TRBJ2-7 better fits the DNA end. This CDR3 is 15 amino acids long. The germline V gene has CDR1 SGHRS and CDR2 YFSETQ.

This sequence joins TRBV12-3 or TRBV12-4 and TRBJ2-1; TRBD1 might be the D (6 bases). The CDR3 has 12 residues. Trimming shortened V by 5 bases and J by 10 bases, and 12 bases separated the two germline ends. CDR3 loop: CASSDTGNEQFF. The CDR3 DNA is TGTGCCAGCAGTGATACAGGGAACGAGCAGTTCTTC.

The table lists this clonotype with a few counts. The rearrangement uses TRBV6-1 and TRBJ1-2, with 9 bases identical to TRBD1. The CDR3 length is 13 residues. CDR1 is MNHNS and CDR2 is SASEGT in the germline V gene. With V trimmed by 6 bases and J by 5 bases, 4 bases remained unmatched. CDR3 sequence (DNA): TGTGCCAGCAGCACAGGGGGCGCGTATGGCTACACCTTC. As protein: CASSTGGAYGYTF.

This clonotype came up a few times. This sequence joins TRBV7-8 and TRBJ1-4; unclear D gene. V gave up 2 bases and J gave up 6 bases, with 22 bases separating them. CDR3 length equals 18 residues. Germline V gene data show CDR1 as SGHVS and CDR2 as FQNEAQ. CDR3 sequence reads: CASSLRERDRISHEKLFF. The CDR3 region has the DNA TGTGCCAGCAGCTTAAGAGAGCGAGACCGCATTTCTCATGAAAAACTGTTTTTT.

The J gene is TRBJ2-1, the V gene TRBV6-2 or TRBV6-3, with unresolved D. This CDR3 is 13 amino acids long. CDR1 and CDR2 (germline): MNHEY, SVGEGT. V was clipped by 7 bases and J by 5 bases, with 12 bases between them. CDR3 residues: CASKIRPHNEQFF. CDR3 bases: TGTGCCAGCAAGATTAGGCCCCACAATGAGCAGTTCTTC.

The chain couples TRBV6-4 to TRBJ2-1; D uncertain. V lost 2 bases, J lost 4 bases, and 6 bases lay in between. The CDR3 spans 13 residues. The germline gives CDR1 MRHNA, CDR2 SNTAGT. The CDR3 bases are TGTGCCAGCAGTGACAGTGAGTACAATGAGCAGTTCTTC. Residues: CASSDSEYNEQFF.

The CDR3 protein is CASSGLTYEQYF. CDR3 coding DNA: TGTGCCAGCAGTGGACTCACCTACGAGCAGTACTTC. The rearrangement joins TRBV12-3 or TRBV12-4 to TRBJ2-7, with TRBD2 as a possible D gene (5 bases). This CDR3 has 12 amino acids. V dropped 5 bases and J dropped 2 bases, with 7 bases sitting between them.